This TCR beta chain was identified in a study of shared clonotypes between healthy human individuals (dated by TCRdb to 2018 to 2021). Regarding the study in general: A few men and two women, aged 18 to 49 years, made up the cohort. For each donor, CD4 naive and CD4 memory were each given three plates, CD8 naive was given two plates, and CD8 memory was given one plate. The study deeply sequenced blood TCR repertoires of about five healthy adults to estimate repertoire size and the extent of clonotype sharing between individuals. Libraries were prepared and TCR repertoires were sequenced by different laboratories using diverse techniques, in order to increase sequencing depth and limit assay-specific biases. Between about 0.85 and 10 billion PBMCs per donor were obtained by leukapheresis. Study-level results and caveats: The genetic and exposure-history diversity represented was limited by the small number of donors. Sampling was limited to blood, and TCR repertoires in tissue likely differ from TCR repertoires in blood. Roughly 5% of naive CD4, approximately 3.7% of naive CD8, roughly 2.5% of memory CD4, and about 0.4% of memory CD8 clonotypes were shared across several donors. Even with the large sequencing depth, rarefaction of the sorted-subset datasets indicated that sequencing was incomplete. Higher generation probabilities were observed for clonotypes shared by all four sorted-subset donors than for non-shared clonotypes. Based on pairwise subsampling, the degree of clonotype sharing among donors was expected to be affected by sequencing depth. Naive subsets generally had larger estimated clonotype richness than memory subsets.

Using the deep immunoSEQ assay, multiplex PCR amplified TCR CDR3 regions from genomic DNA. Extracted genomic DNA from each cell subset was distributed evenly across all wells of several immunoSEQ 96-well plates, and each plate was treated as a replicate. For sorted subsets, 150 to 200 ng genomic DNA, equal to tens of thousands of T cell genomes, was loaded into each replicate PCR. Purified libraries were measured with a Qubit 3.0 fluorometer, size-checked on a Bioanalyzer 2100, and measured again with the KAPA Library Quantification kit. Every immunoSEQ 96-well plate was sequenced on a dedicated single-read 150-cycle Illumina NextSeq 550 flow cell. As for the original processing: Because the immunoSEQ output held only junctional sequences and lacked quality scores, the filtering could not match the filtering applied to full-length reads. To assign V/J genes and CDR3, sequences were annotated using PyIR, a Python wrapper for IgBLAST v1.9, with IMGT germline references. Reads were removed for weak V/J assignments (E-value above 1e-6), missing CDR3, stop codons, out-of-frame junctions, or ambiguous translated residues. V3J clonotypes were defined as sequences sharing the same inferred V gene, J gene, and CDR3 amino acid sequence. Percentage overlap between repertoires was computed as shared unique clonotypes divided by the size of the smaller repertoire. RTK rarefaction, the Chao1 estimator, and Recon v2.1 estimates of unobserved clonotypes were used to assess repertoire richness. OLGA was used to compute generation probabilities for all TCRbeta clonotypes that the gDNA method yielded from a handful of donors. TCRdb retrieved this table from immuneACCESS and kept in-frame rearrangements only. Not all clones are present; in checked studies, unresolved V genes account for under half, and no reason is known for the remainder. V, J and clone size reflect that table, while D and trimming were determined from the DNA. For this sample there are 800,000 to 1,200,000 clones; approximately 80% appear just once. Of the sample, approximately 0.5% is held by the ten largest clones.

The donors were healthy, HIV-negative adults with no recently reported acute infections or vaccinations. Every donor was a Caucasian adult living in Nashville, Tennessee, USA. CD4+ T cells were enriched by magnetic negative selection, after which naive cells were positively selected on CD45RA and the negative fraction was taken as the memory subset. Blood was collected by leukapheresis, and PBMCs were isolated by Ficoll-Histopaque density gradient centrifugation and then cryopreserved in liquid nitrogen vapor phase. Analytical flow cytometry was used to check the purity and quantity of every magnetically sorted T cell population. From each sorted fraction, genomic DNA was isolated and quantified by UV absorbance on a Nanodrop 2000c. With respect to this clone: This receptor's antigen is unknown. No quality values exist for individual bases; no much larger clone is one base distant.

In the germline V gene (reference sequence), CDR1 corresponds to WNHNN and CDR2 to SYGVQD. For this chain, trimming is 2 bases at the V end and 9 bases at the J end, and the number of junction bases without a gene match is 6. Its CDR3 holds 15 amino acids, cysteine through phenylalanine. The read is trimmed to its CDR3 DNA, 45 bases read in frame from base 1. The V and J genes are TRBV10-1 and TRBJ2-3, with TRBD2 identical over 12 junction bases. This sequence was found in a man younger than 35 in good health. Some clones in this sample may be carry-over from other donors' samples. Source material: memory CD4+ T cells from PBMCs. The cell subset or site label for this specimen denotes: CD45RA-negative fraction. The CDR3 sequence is CASSELAGGPGTQYF. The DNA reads TGCGCCAGCAGTGAGCTAGCGGGAGGGCCTGGGACGCAGTATTTT.